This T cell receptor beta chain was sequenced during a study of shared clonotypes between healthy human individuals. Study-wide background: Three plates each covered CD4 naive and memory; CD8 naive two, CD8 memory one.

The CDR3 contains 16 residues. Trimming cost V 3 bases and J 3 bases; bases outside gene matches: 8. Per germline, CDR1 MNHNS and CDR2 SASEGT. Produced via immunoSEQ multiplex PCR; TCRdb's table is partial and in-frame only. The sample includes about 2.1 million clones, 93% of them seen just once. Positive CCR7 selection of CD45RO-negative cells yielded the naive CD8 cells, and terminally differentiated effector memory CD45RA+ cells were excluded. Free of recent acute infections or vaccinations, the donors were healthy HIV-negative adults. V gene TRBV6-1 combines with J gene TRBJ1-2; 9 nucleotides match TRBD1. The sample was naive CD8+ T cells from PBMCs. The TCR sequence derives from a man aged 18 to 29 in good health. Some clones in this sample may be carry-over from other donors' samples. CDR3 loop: CASSDNRGRPDYGYTF. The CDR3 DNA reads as TGTGCCAGCAGTGACAACAGGGGGCGCCCGGACTATGGCTACACCTTC.